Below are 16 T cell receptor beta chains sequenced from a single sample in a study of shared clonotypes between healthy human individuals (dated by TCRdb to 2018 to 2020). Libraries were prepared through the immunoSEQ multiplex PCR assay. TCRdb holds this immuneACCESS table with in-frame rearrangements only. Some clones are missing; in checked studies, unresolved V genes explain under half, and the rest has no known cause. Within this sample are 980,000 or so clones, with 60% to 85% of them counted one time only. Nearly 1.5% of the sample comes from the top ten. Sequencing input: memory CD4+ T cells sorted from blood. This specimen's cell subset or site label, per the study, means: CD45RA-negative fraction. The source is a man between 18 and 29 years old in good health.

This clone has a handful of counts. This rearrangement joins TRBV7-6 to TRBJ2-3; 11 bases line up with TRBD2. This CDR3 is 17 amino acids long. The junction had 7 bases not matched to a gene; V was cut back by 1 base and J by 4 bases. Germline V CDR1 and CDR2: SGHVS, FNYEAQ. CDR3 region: CASSLGRTSGRADTQYF. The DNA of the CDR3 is TGTGCCAGCAGCTTAGGGCGAACTAGCGGGAGAGCAGATACGCAGTATTTT.

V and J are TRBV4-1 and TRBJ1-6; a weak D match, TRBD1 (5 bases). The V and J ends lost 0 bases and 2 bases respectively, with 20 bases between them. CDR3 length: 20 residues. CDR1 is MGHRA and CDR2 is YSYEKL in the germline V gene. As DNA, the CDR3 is TGCGCCAGCAGCCAAGATCCCACAGGACCTCCGTGGGCCTATAATTCACCCCTCCACTTT. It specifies CASSQDPTGPPWAYNSPLHF.

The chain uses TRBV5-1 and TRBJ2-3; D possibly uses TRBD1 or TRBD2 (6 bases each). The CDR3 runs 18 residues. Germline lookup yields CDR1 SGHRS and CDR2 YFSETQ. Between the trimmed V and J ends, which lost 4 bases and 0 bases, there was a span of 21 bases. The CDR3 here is CASSTLTGAFYSTDTQYF. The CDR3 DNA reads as TGCGCCAGCAGCACCTTGACGGGGGCCTTCTATAGCACAGATACGCAGTATTTT.

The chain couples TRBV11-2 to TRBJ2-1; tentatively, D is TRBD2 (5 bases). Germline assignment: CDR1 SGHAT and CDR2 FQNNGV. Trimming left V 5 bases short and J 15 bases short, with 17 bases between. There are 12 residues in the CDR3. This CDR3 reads CASSLGIGGMFF. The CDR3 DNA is TGTGCCAGCAGCCTTGGAATAGGAGGTATGTTCTTC.

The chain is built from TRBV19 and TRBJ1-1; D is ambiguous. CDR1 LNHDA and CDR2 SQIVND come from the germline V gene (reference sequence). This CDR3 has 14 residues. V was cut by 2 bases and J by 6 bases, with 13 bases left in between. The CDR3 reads CASSITGYNAEAFF. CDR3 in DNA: TGTGCCAGTAGTATAACCGGGTATAACGCTGAAGCTTTCTTT. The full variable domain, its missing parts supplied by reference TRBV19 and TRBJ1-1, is DGGITQSPKYLFRKEGQNVTLSCEQNLNHDAMYWYRQDPGQGLRLIYYSQIVNDFQKGDIAEGYSVSREKKESFPLTVTSAQKNPTAFYLCASSITGYNAEAFFGQGTRLTVV.

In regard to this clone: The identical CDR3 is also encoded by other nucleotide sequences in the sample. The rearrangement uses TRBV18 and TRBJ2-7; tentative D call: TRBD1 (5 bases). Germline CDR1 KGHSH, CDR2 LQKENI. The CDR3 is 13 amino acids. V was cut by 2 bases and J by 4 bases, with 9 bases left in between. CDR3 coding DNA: TGTGCCAGCTCACCAGGACACCTATACGAGCAGTACTTC. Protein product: CASSPGHLYEQYF.

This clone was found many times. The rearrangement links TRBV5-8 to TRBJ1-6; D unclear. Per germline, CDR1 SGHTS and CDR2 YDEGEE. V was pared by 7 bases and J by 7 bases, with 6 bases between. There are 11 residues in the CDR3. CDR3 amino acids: CASGKNSPLHF. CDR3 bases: TGTGCCAGCGGGAAAAATTCACCCCTCCACTTT.

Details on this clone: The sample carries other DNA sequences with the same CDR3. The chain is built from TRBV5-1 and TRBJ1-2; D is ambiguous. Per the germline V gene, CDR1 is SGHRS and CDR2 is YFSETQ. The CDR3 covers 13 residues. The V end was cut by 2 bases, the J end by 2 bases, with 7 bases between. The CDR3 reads CASSLGQNYGYTF. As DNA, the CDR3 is TGCGCCAGCAGCTTAGGCCAGAACTATGGCTACACCTTC. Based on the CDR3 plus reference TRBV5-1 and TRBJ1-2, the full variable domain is KAGVTQTPRYLIKTRGQQVTLSCSPISGHRSVSWYQQTPGQGLQFLFEYFSETQRNKGNFPGRFSGRQFSNSRSEMNVSTLELGDSALYLCASSLGQNYGYTFGSGTRLTVV.

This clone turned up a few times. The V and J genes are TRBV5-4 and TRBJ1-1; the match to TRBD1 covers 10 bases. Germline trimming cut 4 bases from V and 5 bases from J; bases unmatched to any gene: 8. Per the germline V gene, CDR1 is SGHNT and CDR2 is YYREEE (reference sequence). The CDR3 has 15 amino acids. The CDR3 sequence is CASSTLGQGETEAFF. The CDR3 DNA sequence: TGTGCCAGCAGCACGTTAGGACAGGGGGAGACTGAAGCTTTCTTT.

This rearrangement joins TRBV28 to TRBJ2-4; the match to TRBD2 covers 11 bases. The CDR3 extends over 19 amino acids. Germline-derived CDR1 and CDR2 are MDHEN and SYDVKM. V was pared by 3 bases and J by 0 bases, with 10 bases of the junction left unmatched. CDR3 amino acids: CASSFGASGGSVAKNIQYF. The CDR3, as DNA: TGTGCCAGCAGTTTTGGGGCTAGCGGGGGGTCGGTAGCCAAAAACATTCAGTACTTC.

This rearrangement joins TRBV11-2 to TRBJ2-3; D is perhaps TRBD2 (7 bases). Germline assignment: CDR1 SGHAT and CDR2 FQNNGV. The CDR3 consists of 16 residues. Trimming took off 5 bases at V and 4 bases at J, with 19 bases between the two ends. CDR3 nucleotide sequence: TGTGCCAGCAGCGAGAAAGGGGGGGCGCGCCCAGATACGCAGTATTTT. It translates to CASSEKGGARPDTQYF.

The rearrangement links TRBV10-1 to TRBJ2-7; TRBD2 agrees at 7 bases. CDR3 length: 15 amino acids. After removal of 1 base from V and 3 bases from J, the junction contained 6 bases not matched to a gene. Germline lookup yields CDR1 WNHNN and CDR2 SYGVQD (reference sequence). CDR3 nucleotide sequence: TGCGCCAGCAGTGAGTGGAGCGGGACCCGCTACGAGCAGTACTTC. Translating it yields CASSEWSGTRYEQYF.

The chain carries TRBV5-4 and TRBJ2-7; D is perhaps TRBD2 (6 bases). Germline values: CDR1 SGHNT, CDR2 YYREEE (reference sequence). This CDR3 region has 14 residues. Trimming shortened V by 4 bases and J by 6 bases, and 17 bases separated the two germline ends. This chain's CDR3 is CASSPGDRFIEQYF. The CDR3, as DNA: TGTGCCAGCAGCCCGGGAGACAGATTTATCGAGCAGTACTTC.

The CDR3 bases are TGCGCCAGCAGGGGGGTTTCACGGGAGCAGTTCTTC. It yields the protein CASRGVSREQFF. The chain links TRBV10-2 to TRBJ2-1; possibly TRBD1 or TRBD2 for D (5 bases each). V was cut by 6 bases and J by 10 bases, with 13 bases left in between. The CDR3 spans 12 residues. Germline CDR1 and CDR2: WSHSY and SAAADI.

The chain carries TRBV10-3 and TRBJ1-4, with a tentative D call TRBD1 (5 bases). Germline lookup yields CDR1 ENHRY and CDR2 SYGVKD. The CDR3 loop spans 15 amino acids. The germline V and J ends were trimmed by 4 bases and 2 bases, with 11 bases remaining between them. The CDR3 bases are TGTGCCATCAGTGCCGGGGACGGTACTAATGAAAAACTGTTTTTT. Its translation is CAISAGDGTNEKLFF.

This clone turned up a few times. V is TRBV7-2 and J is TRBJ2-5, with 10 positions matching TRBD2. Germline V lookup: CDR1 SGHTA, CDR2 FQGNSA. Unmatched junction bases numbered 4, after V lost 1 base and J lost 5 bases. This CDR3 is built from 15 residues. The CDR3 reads CASSLGGAGGETQYF. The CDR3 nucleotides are TGTGCCAGCAGCTTAGGAGGAGCGGGAGGGGAGACCCAGTACTTC.